Listed below are T cell receptor beta chains from one sample, sequenced in a study. MiXCR, applied by TCRdb to the 5' RACE reads, yields one record per CDR3 protein. The data show fewer than 8,500 distinct CDR3 sequences, approximately 35% seen once. Sequencing was performed on tumor-infiltrating memory CD4+ T cells sorted from the breast tumor. The receptors shown here come from a female donor with breast cancer. Each CDR3 is given with its conserved first and last residue. Each record gives: clone size, J gene, D gene, V gene, CDR3 DNA, CDR3 protein. The D gene is left open where the match is weak. Where a row states a size, it is once, few, many or the class of an expanded clone; other rows omit it.

clone size: NA
J gene: TRBJ1-1
D gene: NA
V gene: TRBV5-1
CDR3 DNA: TGCGCCAGCAGCTTAAGGGTTCCAGGGACTGAAGCTTTCTTT
CDR3 protein: CASSLRVPGTEAFF

clone size: many
J gene: TRBJ1-3
D gene: NA
V gene: TRBV20-1
CDR3 DNA: TGCAGTGCCGTGTCTGGAAACACCATATATTTT
CDR3 protein: CSAVSGNTIYF

clone size: NA
J gene: TRBJ1-6
D gene: TRBD1
V gene: TRBV20-1
CDR3 DNA: TGCAGTGCTCTTAGGGGGCTGGATAATTCACCCCTCCACTTT
CDR3 protein: CSALRGLDNSPLHF

clone size: NA
J gene: TRBJ1-2
D gene: TRBD1
V gene: TRBV2
CDR3 DNA: TGTGCCAGCAGATCCGGGACAGAGGATGGCTACACCTTC
CDR3 protein: CASRSGTEDGYTF

clone size: once
J gene: TRBJ1-2
D gene: TRBD1
V gene: TRBV6-5
CDR3 DNA: TGTGCCAGCAGTTCGGATCGACAGGGGGTGGGAAACTATGGCTACACCTTC
CDR3 protein: CASSSDRQGVGNYGYTF

clone size: large
J gene: TRBJ2-2
D gene: NA
V gene: TRBV9
CDR3 DNA: TGTGCCAGCAGCGTAGGAGGATGGAACACCGGGGAGCTGTTTTTT
CDR3 protein: CASSVGGWNTGELFF

clone size: medium-sized
J gene: TRBJ1-1
D gene: NA
V gene: TRBV5-1
CDR3 DNA: TGCGCCAGCAGCTTGGAGCCGGAGAACACTGAAGCTTTCTTT
CDR3 protein: CASSLEPENTEAFF

clone size: many
J gene: TRBJ2-7
D gene: TRBD2
V gene: TRBV7-2
CDR3 DNA: TGTGCCAGCAGCCCCGCCGGCCTAGCGGTCTCCTACGAGCAGTACTTC
CDR3 protein: CASSPAGLAVSYEQYF

clone size: few
J gene: TRBJ1-3
D gene: NA
V gene: TRBV6-5
CDR3 DNA: TGTGCCAGCAGTACCCAAGAGCTCTCTGGAAACACCATATATTTT
CDR3 protein: CASSTQELSGNTIYF

clone size: medium-sized
J gene: TRBJ2-7
D gene: TRBD2
V gene: TRBV20-1
CDR3 DNA: TGCAGTGCTCCACCGGGACTAGCTAATCGGAATTCCTACGAGCAGTACTTC
CDR3 protein: CSAPPGLANRNSYEQYF

clone size: many
J gene: TRBJ2-7
D gene: TRBD1
V gene: TRBV5-6
CDR3 DNA: TGTGCCAGCAGCTCTGACAGGGTAAACGAGCAGTACTTC
CDR3 protein: CASSSDRVNEQYF

clone size: medium-sized
J gene: TRBJ1-2
D gene: TRBD1
V gene: TRBV7-2
CDR3 DNA: TGTGCCAGCAGCTCAAGGACAGGGGACTCCTATGGCTACACCTTC
CDR3 protein: CASSSRTGDSYGYTF

clone size: medium-sized
J gene: TRBJ1-3
D gene: NA
V gene: TRBV12-3/TRBV12-4
CDR3 DNA: TGTGCCAGCAGTTCGACTAGGCGGGTGAGGTCTGGAAACACCATATATTTT
CDR3 protein: CASSSTRRVRSGNTIYF

clone size: NA
J gene: TRBJ2-7
D gene: TRBD1
V gene: TRBV6-1
CDR3 DNA: TGTGCCAGCAGTGTAACCGGGACAGGGAGCTACGAGCAGTACTTC
CDR3 protein: CASSVTGTGSYEQYF

clone size: few
J gene: TRBJ2-2
D gene: NA
V gene: TRBV12-3/TRBV12-4
CDR3 DNA: TGTGCCAGCAGTTTTACGGTGGGTCGAAACACCGGGGAGCTGTTTTTT
CDR3 protein: CASSFTVGRNTGELFF

clone size: medium-sized
J gene: TRBJ2-7
D gene: NA
V gene: TRBV5-1
CDR3 DNA: TGCGCCAGCAGCTTGGAGGAGGCCCGGTTGGGTGGGGAGCAGTACTTC
CDR3 protein: CASSLEEARLGGEQYF

clone size: NA
J gene: TRBJ2-1
D gene: NA
V gene: TRBV2
CDR3 DNA: TGTGCCAGCTATCTGACGTTCCCGTACAATGAGCAGTTCTTC
CDR3 protein: CASYLTFPYNEQFF

clone size: few
J gene: TRBJ2-7
D gene: NA
V gene: TRBV20-1
CDR3 DNA: TGCAGTGCCTACCTACAGGCCCTCACCGGGCAGTACTTC
CDR3 protein: CSAYLQALTGQYF

clone size: large
J gene: TRBJ2-5
D gene: TRBD1
V gene: TRBV4-1
CDR3 DNA: TGCGCCAGCAGCCAAAGACGGGACAGATACCAAGAGACCCAGTACTTC
CDR3 protein: CASSQRRDRYQETQYF

clone size: many
J gene: TRBJ2-6
D gene: NA
V gene: TRBV12-3/TRBV12-4
CDR3 DNA: TGTGCCAGCAGTTCTTCCTCTGGGGCCAACGTCCTGACTTTC
CDR3 protein: CASSSSSGANVLTF

clone size: many
J gene: TRBJ2-1
D gene: NA
V gene: TRBV5-4
CDR3 DNA: TGTGCCAGCAGCTTGGAGTGGGAGTCAACCAATGAGCAGTTCTTC
CDR3 protein: CASSLEWESTNEQFF

clone size: NA
J gene: TRBJ2-1
D gene: TRBD1
V gene: TRBV7-2
CDR3 DNA: TGTGCCAGCAGCTTAAGCCCGGGACAGGGGTCCTACAATGAGCAGTTCTTC
CDR3 protein: CASSLSPGQGSYNEQFF

clone size: NA
J gene: TRBJ2-5
D gene: TRBD2
V gene: TRBV28
CDR3 DNA: TGTGCCAGCACACAAGCGGGAGTTATTAAGACCCAGTGCTTC
CDR3 protein: CASTQAGVIKTQCF

clone size: medium-sized
J gene: TRBJ2-7
D gene: NA
V gene: TRBV10-3
CDR3 DNA: TGTGCCATCAGTGACAGGTGGAGCTCCTACGAGCAGTACTTC
CDR3 protein: CAISDRWSSYEQYF

clone size: few
J gene: TRBJ2-2
D gene: TRBD1
V gene: TRBV5-6
CDR3 DNA: TGTGCCAGCAGCGAATGGACAGGGCCGGGGGAGCTGTTTTTT
CDR3 protein: CASSEWTGPGELFF

clone size: NA
J gene: TRBJ1-5
D gene: TRBD1
V gene: TRBV2
CDR3 DNA: TGTGCCAACGACAGGGCGGATGATCAGCCCCAGCATTTT
CDR3 protein: CANDRADDQPQHF

clone size: NA
J gene: TRBJ2-5
D gene: NA
V gene: TRBV20-1
CDR3 DNA: TGCAGTGCTCAGAACTTCCGAGAGACCCAGTACTTT
CDR3 protein: CSAQNFRETQYF

clone size: NA
J gene: TRBJ2-5
D gene: TRBD2
V gene: TRBV5-1
CDR3 DNA: TGCGCCAGCAGCTGTGGACTAGCGGGGTCAAGGTCGACCCAGTACTTC
CDR3 protein: CASSCGLAGSRSTQYF

clone size: NA
J gene: TRBJ2-1
D gene: NA
V gene: TRBV20-1
CDR3 DNA: TGCAGTGCTAGACCCGGGTCGGGAGACTACAATGAGCAGTTCTTC
CDR3 protein: CSARPGSGDYNEQFF

clone size: medium-sized
J gene: TRBJ2-7
D gene: TRBD2
V gene: TRBV30
CDR3 DNA: TGTGCCTGGAGTCCCGGGACTACAACTTCCTACGAGCAGTACTTC
CDR3 protein: CAWSPGTTTSYEQYF